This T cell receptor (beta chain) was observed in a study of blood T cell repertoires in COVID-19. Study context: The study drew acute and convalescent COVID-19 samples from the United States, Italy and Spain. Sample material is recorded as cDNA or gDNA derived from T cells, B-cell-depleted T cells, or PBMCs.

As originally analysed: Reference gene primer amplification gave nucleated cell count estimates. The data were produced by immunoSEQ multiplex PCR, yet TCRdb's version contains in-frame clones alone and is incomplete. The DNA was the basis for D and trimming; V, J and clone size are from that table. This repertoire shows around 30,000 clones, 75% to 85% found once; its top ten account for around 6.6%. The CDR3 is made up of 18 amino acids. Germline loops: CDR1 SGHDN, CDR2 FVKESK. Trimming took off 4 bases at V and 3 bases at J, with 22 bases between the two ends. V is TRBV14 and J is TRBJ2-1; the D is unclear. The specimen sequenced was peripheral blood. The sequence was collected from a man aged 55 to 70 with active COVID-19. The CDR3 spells CASSLRPISLSLYNEQFF. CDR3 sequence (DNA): TGTGCCAGCAGCCTCCGACCAATTAGCCTAAGCCTCTACAATGAGCAGTTCTTC.